This T cell receptor (beta chain) was sequenced during a study of T cell responses to AZD1222 COVID-19 vaccine. Some clones are missing from TCRdb's copy, which holds only in-frame ones; the method was immunoSEQ multiplex PCR. The sample consists of tens of thousands of clones, approximately 90% of them appearing once. Points on this clone: Its matching antigen is unknown.

CDR1 LNHNV and CDR2 YYDKDF come from the germline V gene (reference sequence). Trimming removed 1 base at V and 6 bases at J, with 4 bases between. The CDR3 length is 12 residues. Study conclusions and caveats: Among the donors, most were white British and more were female, and clonal diversity was possibly underestimated. A reported finding is that nearly half of spike-specific TCRs target unmutated variant regions.

Specimen: peripheral blood, collected 28 days after the second AZD1222 dose. The TCR was taken from an adult who received the AZD1222 COVID-19 vaccine. The chain uses TRBV15 and TRBJ1-5; D is uncertain. CDR3 nucleotides: TGTGCCACCAGCAGAGTATTTCAGCCCCAGCATTTT. Residues: CATSRVFQPQHF.